The entry below describes one TCR beta chain. The antigen is not known. This sample was included in a study of T cells expressing NK-cell markers. Notes on the study in general: Four of the donors also had these clonotypes leading their CD3+CD56-NKG2C+ fraction.

TCRdb reanalyzed the 5' RACE reads, giving one entry per CDR3 protein sequence and no DNA. The sample's table shows about 170,000 distinct CDR3 sequences. The germline gives CDR1 ENHRY, CDR2 SYGVKD. The CDR3 contains 16 residues. The sequenced sample consisted of blood T cells: a sorted CD56 or NKG2C T cell subset, CD4+ or CD8+ T cells, or bulk PBMC T cells (not recorded which). The chain employs TRBV10-3 and TRBJ2-3; with no DNA, the TCRdb D assignment of TRBD2 cannot be verified. The sequence was obtained from a man aged 18-75 years in good health. The CDR3 loop reads CAISEASSGLTDTQYF.